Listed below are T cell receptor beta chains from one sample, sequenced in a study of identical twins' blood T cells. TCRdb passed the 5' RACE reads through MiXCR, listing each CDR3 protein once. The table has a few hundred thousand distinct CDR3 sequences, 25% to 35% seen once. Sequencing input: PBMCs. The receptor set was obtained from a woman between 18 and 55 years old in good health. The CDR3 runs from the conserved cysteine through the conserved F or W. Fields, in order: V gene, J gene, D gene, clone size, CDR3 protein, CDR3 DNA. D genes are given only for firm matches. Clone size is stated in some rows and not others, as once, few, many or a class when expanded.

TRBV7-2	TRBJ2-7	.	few	CASSLMFDSYEQYF	TGTGCCAGCAGCTTGATGTTCGACTCCTACGAGCAGTACTTC
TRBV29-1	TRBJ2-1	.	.	CSVLKGFVYNEQFF	TGCAGCGTTCTGAAGGGGTTTGTCTACAATGAGCAGTTCTTC
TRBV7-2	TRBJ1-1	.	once	CASILRTNTEAFF	TGTGCCAGCATCCTCAGAACGAACACTGAAGCTTTCTTT
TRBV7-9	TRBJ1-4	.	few	CASSFPGEKLFF	TGTGCCAGCAGCTTTCCTGGAGAAAAACTGTTTTTT
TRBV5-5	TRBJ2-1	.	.	CASSSKGGATSYNEQFF	TGTGCCAGCAGCTCCAAGGGCGGGGCTACTTCCTACAATGAGCAGTTCTTC
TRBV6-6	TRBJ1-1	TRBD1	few	CASSYSRTGTEAFF	TGTGCCAGCAGTTACTCACGGACAGGGACTGAAGCTTTCTTT
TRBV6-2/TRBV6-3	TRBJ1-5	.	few	CASRASGVQPQHF	TGTGCCAGCAGGGCTTCAGGGGTTCAGCCCCAGCATTTT
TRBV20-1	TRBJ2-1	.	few	CSVFGDNEQFF	TGCAGTGTGTTCGGGGACAATGAGCAGTTCTTC
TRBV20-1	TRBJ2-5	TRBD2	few	CSAETSGRDQETQYF	TGCAGTGCCGAGACTAGCGGGAGGGATCAAGAGACCCAGTACTTC
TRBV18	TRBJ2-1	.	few	CASSAVMGVHEQFF	TGTGCCAGCTCAGCAGTCATGGGAGTACATGAGCAGTTCTTC